The sequence of this T cell receptor beta chain was determined in a study of cytomegalovirus exposure and HLA in healthy donors. Study-level findings and limits: There were some 150 TCR beta chains listed as cytomegalovirus-associated. A previous analysis found most TCR beta V segments productive roughly 87% or roughly 30% of the time. Per a later analysis, 18,000 or so TCR beta sequences showed association with HLA alleles at 0.05 false discovery rate.

The PCR had 60 Vbeta and 13 Jbeta primers. Profiled with immunoSEQ multiplex PCR; TCRdb holds only in-frame clones, not every one. Of about 120,000 clones detected, roughly three quarters appear once; the ten largest clones hold around 12%. The CDR3 has 14 residues. The germline V gene encodes CDR1 MNHEY and CDR2 SMNVEV (reference sequence). V was trimmed by 3 bases and J by 3 bases, leaving 12 bases between them. A remark on this clone: Its antigen remains unknown.

This rearrangement joins TRBV27 to TRBJ2-7, with D possibly TRBD2 on 5 matching bases. Sequenced sample: PBMCs. This clonotype was obtained from a woman aged 40-49 years in good health and CMV-seropositive. The CDR3 nucleotides are TGTGCCAGCAGTTTTTACAGCGGAGGCTACGAGCAGTACTTC. The encoded protein is CASSFYSGGYEQYF.